The 23 T cell receptor beta chains listed next were all sequenced from one sample in a study of identical twins. Each CDR3 protein is one row after TCRdb ran MiXCR on the 5' RACE reads. The sample carries about 890,000 distinct CDR3 sequences, roughly an eighth recorded once. Separately, the same data were catalogued under a study of yellow fever vaccine responses in identical twins.

Specimen: PBMCs. The source is a woman under 30 in good health.

This clonotype occurred a few times. V is TRBV12-3 or TRBV12-4 and J is TRBJ1-1; TRBD1 is a possible D gene (6 bases). The CDR3 has 15 amino acids. Trimming pared 6 bases from V and 3 bases from J, leaving 17 bases between. CDR3 sequence: CASSHWTARDTEAFF. In DNA, the CDR3 is TGTGCCAGCAGCCATTGGACAGCCCGAGACACTGAAGCTTTCTTT.

Ten or more counts support this clonotype. The V and J genes are TRBV12-3 or TRBV12-4 and TRBJ2-3; TRBD1 or TRBD2 may be the D gene (6 bases each). Trimming took 3 bases from V and 9 from J, leaving 10 bases between them. The CDR3 is 12 amino acids. CDR3 region: CASSFGGQTQYF. CDR3 coding DNA: TGTGCCAGCAGTTTTGGGGGGCAGACGCAGTATTTT.

The CDR3 DNA reads as TGTGCCAGTAGCCAGACGGGACTAGCCCTCTACAATGAGCAGTTCTTC. Its translation: CASSQTGLALYNEQFF. The rearrangement joins TRBV19 to TRBJ2-1; TRBD2 agrees at 9 bases. The germline gives CDR1 LNHDA, CDR2 SQIVND (reference sequence). The CDR3 has 16 residues. V lost 6 bases, J lost 3 bases, and 9 bases stayed unmatched.

The chain joins TRBV5-1 to TRBJ2-3, with 7 positions matching TRBD1. The V and J ends lost 2 bases and 10 bases, in that order; junction bases with no gene match: 4. The germline CDR1 and CDR2 sequences are SGHRS and YFSETQ. The length of the CDR3 is 12 residues. Written as DNA, the CDR3 is TGCGCCAGCAGCTTCGGACAGGCGCCGCAGTATTTT. Protein: CASSFGQAPQYF. Full variable domain (rest looked up from reference TRBV5-1 and TRBJ2-3): KAGVTQTPRYLIKTRGQQVTLSCSPISGHRSVSWYQQTPGQGLQFLFEYFSETQRNKGNFPGRFSGRQFSNSRSEMNVSTLELGDSALYLCASSFGQAPQYFGPGTRLTVL.

This chain connects TRBV20-1 to TRBJ1-2; unclear D gene. Trimming pared 4 bases from V and 5 bases from J, leaving 11 bases between. CDR3 size: 12 residues. From germline, CDR1 is DFQATT and CDR2 SNEGSKA (reference sequence). This chain's CDR3 is CSANPGSYGYTF. The CDR3 nucleotides are TGCAGTGCTAACCCAGGCTCTTATGGCTACACCTTC.

The chain uses TRBV28 and TRBJ2-5, with TRBD2 matching 8 bases. Trimming took 3 bases from V and 6 from J; bases not matched to a gene: 9. The CDR3 totals 15 residues. Germline V gene data show CDR1 as MDHEN and CDR2 as SYDVKM. The CDR3 protein is CASSLRGETRQTQYF. The DNA for the CDR3 is TGTGCCAGCAGTTTGCGGGGGGAAACGAGGCAGACCCAGTACTTC.

The chain joins TRBV6-5 to TRBJ1-2, with 8 bases aligning to TRBD1. This CDR3 spans 16 amino acids. In germline, CDR1 is MNHEY, CDR2 SVGAGI. The ends lost 0 bases at V and 2 bases at J; junction bases unmatched: 5. Here the CDR3 reads CASSYSNAGGNYGYTF. For the CDR3, the DNA is TGTGCCAGCAGTTACTCGAATGCAGGGGGCAACTATGGCTACACCTTC.

The chain links TRBV7-8 to TRBJ2-1; D tentatively reads TRBD1 or TRBD2 (5 bases each). This CDR3 region has 17 residues. The germline V gene encodes CDR1 SGHVS and CDR2 FQNEAQ. V shed 1 base and J shed 1 base, with 14 bases lying between them. The CDR3: CASSLGWGTGSYNEQFF. DNA for the CDR3: TGTGCCAGCAGCTTAGGGTGGGGGACGGGATCCTACAATGAGCAGTTCTTC.

This clonotype was detected ten times or more. The chain links TRBV29-1 to TRBJ2-3; D is unclear. The length of the CDR3 is 13 residues. Trimming left V 8 bases short and J 4 bases short, with 16 bases between. Germline-derived CDR1 and CDR2 are SQVTM and ANQGSEA. For the CDR3, the DNA is TGCAGCTCATGGGGTAGGATGGCAGATACGCAGTATTTT. Amino acid sequence: CSSWGRMADTQYF.

This sequence joins TRBV20-1 and TRBJ2-1, with TRBD2 identical over 9 bases. This CDR3 spans 15 amino acids. Losses at the gene ends were 0 bases for V and 3 bases for J; bases not matched to a gene: 3. Germline V lookup: CDR1 DFQATT, CDR2 SNEGSKA (reference sequence). The CDR3 sequence: CSARDQREVYNEQFF. The CDR3 DNA is TGCAGTGCTAGAGACCAGCGGGAGGTCTACAATGAGCAGTTCTTC.

This clonotype was recorded a few times. This chain connects TRBV12-3 or TRBV12-4 to TRBJ2-7; D possibly corresponds to TRBD1 (6 bases). The CDR3 is 14 amino acids. Between the trimmed V and J ends, which lost 3 bases and 5 bases, there was a span of 14 bases. The CDR3 here is CASSFSDSSHEQYF. In DNA, the CDR3 is TGTGCCAGCAGTTTTTCGGACAGTTCTCACGAGCAGTACTTC.

This chain connects TRBV15 to TRBJ2-5; tentatively, D is TRBD1 (5 bases). CDR3 length equals 15 residues. CDR1 and CDR2 (germline): LNHNV, YYDKDF (reference sequence). With 0 bases removed from V and 1 base from J, the gap between germline ends came to 9 bases. The CDR3: CATSRDGRVQETQYF. In nucleotides, the CDR3 is TGTGCCACCAGCAGAGATGGCAGGGTCCAAGAGACCCAGTACTTC.

The J gene is TRBJ2-1, the V gene TRBV14; 8 nucleotides line up with TRBD2. Germline CDR1 and CDR2: SGHDN and FVKESK. After removal of 3 bases from V and 8 bases from J, the junction contained 9 bases not matched to a gene. This CDR3 spans 15 amino acids. CDR3 sequence reads: CASSHPGGAIYEQFF. In DNA form, the CDR3 reads TGTGCCAGCAGCCACCCCGGGGGGGCGATCTATGAGCAGTTCTTC.

The genes are TRBV2 and TRBJ2-7; D ambiguous. Germline V gene lookup returns CDR1 SNHLY and CDR2 FYNNEI. Trimming shortened V by 1 base and J by 3 bases, and 4 bases separated the two germline ends. The CDR3 sequence is 12 residues long. CDR3 region: CASSEGRYEQYF. CDR3 DNA sequence: TGTGCCAGCAGTGAAGGCCGCTACGAGCAGTACTTC.

V is TRBV29-1 and J is TRBJ1-3; D is perhaps TRBD1 (5 bases). This CDR3 has 14 amino acids. The ends were cut back, 8 bases at V and 0 bases at J, with 14 bases in the middle. Germline V gene sequence: CDR1 SQVTM, CDR2 ANQGSEA. The CDR3 DNA reads TGCAGCATTGGGGACGGAAACTCTGGAAACACCATATATTTT. Its protein product is CSIGDGNSGNTIYF. The full variable domain, its missing parts supplied by reference TRBV29-1 and TRBJ1-3, is SAVISQKPSRDICQRGTSLTIQCQVDSQVTMMFWYRQQPGQSLTLIATANQGSEATYESGFVIDKFPISRPNLTFSTLTVSNMSPEDSSIYLCSIGDGNSGNTIYFGEGSWLTVV.

This clonotype has a handful of counts. This chain joins TRBV11-2 and TRBJ2-1; TRBD1 aligns across 10 bases. The CDR3 length is 17 residues. V shed 1 base, J shed 4 bases, and the junction held 7 bases outside the gene matches. Per germline, CDR1 SGHAT and CDR2 FQNNGV. The CDR3 DNA reads TGTGCCAGCAGCTTAGTTCTCGGGGGACAGGGGTACAATGAGCAGTTCTTC. This codes for CASSLVLGGQGYNEQFF.

This clonotype was observed a handful of times. This rearrangement joins TRBV7-9 to TRBJ2-1; tentative D call: TRBD1 (6 bases). Germline lookup yields CDR1 SEHNR and CDR2 FQNEAQ (reference sequence). The V gene lost 6 bases and the J gene lost 2 bases, with 11 bases spanning the gap. The CDR3 is 14 residues long. For the CDR3, the DNA is TGTGCCAGCAGTACTGACAGGACCTACAATGAGCAGTTCTTC. This encodes CASSTDRTYNEQFF.

Ten or more counts support this clonotype. The rearrangement links TRBV5-1 to TRBJ2-5; no definite D call. Germline CDR1 SGHRS, CDR2 YFSETQ. The CDR3 is 11 amino acids. V dropped 4 bases and J dropped 4 bases, with 5 bases sitting between them. DNA for the CDR3: TGCGCCAGCAGCGCCTCAGAGACCCAGTACTTC. Translating gives CASSASETQYF.

V is TRBV3-1 and J is TRBJ2-1; perhaps TRBD2 as D (6 bases). This CDR3 is 18 amino acids long. Germline V CDR1 and CDR2: LGHDT, YNNKEL (reference sequence). V was trimmed by 6 bases and J by 3 bases, leaving 24 bases between them. CDR3 sequence: CASSYLRGRGAIYNEQFF. The CDR3 nucleotides read TGTGCCAGCAGTTACCTGAGAGGGCGCGGGGCCATCTACAATGAGCAGTTCTTC.

This clonotype has a handful of counts. This chain connects TRBV27 to TRBJ2-7, with D maybe TRBD1 (6 bases). CDR1 and CDR2 (germline): MNHEY, SMNVEV (reference sequence). The CDR3 consists of 12 residues. V was pared by 2 bases and J by 6 bases, with 8 bases between. The CDR3 region has the DNA TGTGCCAGCAGTTTAATAGGGGGCGAGCAGTACGTC. It yields the protein CASSLIGGEQYV.

This clonotype was recorded a few times. The chain has TRBV20-1 and TRBJ1-5; D gene uncertain. Germline V gene data show CDR1 as DFQATT and CDR2 as SNEGSKA (reference sequence). V dropped 2 bases and J dropped 7 bases, with 24 bases sitting between them. This CDR3 has 17 residues. In DNA, the CDR3 is TGCAGTGCTAGACCTATCGGCGGAGAACCGTCGTGGCAGCCCCAGCATTTT. Protein product: CSARPIGGEPSWQPQHF.

In its sample, this clonotype was seen many times. The chain has TRBV4-1 and TRBJ2-7, with D perhaps assigned TRBD1 or TRBD2 (7 bases each). The V and J ends lost 1 base and 0 bases respectively, with 16 bases between them. This CDR3 has 17 residues. The germline V gene encodes CDR1 MGHRA and CDR2 YSYEKL. The CDR3 coding sequence is TGCGCCAGCAGCCAAGTCTTTCAGGGGGGGTCCTCCTACGAGCAGTACTTC. As protein: CASSQVFQGGSSYEQYF.

This clonotype was counted between two and nine times. The V call is TRBV20-1, the J call TRBJ1-4, with TRBD1 matching 7 bases. Germline V lookup: CDR1 DFQATT, CDR2 SNEGSKA (reference sequence). The V and J ends lost 6 bases and 0 bases, in that order; junction bases with no gene match: 7. This CDR3 has 15 residues. CDR3 sequence reads: CSARDSEATNEKLFF. For the CDR3, the DNA is TGCAGTGCACGGGACAGCGAAGCAACTAATGAAAAACTGTTTTTT.